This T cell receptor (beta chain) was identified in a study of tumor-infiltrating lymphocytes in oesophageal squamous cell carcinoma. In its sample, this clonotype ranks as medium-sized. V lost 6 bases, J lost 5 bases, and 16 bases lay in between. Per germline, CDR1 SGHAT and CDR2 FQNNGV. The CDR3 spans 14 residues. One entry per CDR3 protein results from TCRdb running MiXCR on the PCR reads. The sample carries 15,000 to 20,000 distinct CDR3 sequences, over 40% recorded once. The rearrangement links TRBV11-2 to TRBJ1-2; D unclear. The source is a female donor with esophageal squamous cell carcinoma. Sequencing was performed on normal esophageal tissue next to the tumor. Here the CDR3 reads CASSNKGAVYGYTF. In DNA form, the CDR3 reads TGTGCCAGCAGTAATAAGGGTGCAGTATATGGCTACACCTTC.